Sequencing of this T cell receptor beta chain was carried out in a study of blood T cell repertoires in COVID-19. This table comes from immunoSEQ multiplex PCR, and its TCRdb copy is limited to in-frame clones, with some not included. Seen here are roughly 72,000 clones, more than 65% observed once, and the top ten hold less than 6%. The V gene end was trimmed by 5 bases and the J gene end by 9 bases; junction bases not matched to a gene: 13. The germline V gene has CDR1 MDHEN and CDR2 SYDVKM. The CDR3 extends over 15 amino acids. The sample taken for sequencing was peripheral blood. The receptor's source is a woman aged 80 or over with active or convalescent COVID-19. The gene calls are TRBV28 and TRBJ2-5; TRBD2 matches 9 bases. Here the CDR3 reads CASSPGGTSKKAQYF. The CDR3 DNA is TGTGCCAGCAGTCCAGGAGGGACTAGCAAAAAGGCCCAGTACTTC.